This is a list of T cell receptor beta chains from one sample in a study of T cell responses to AZD1222 COVID-19 vaccine. Method: immunoSEQ multiplex PCR; TCRdb's copy keeps in-frame clones and lacks some. This sample has 150,000 to 200,000 clones, with approximately 92% found just once. The material sequenced was peripheral blood, taken on day 0 of AZD1222 vaccination. Every receptor here comes from an adult in good health. CDR3s include the opening cysteine and the closing phenylalanine or tryptophan. D genes are given only for firm matches. A clone size is listed for some rows: how often the clone was seen (once, few, many), or a class if it is expanded.

clone size,D gene,J gene,V gene,CDR3 DNA,CDR3 protein
.,.,TRBJ1-6,TRBV12-3/TRBV12-4,TGTGCCAGCAGTTTTCGGGTGGGTTCACCCCTCCACTTT,CASSFRVGSPLHF
.,.,TRBJ1-1,TRBV11-2,TGTGCCAGCAGCTCAGTCGGGCAGCAAGGAGTTGCTTTCTTT,CASSSVGQQGVAFF
.,.,TRBJ2-7,TRBV6-6,TGTGCCAGCAGTTACTCACCCCAGGGTGGATCCTACGAGCAGTACTTC,CASSYSPQGGSYEQYF
.,.,TRBJ1-4,TRBV7-2,TGTGCCAGCAGCTCACGGGGACCGACGCTTGCAACTAATGAAAAACTGTTTTTT,CASSSRGPTLATNEKLFF
once,.,TRBJ1-2,TRBV12-5,TGTGCTAGTGGTTTGGACAGACGCCGCTACACCTTC,CASGLDRRRYTF
.,.,TRBJ2-3,TRBV2,TGTGCCAGCACCAGGGGTTGGCTAGCCCAGAGCACAGATACGCAGTATTTT,CASTRGWLAQSTDTQYF
.,TRBD1,TRBJ1-5,TRBV5-5,TGTGCCAGCAGGATAGGACAGGCTAGTCAGCCCCAGCATTTT,CASRIGQASQPQHF
.,.,TRBJ2-7,TRBV30,TGTGCCTGGAGGGGCTGGACACAAGATTTCTCCTACGAGCAGTACTTC,CAWRGWTQDFSYEQYF
.,.,TRBJ2-7,TRBV19,TGTGCCAGTAGTATGGTGGGGGCATCCTACGAGCAGTACTTC,CASSMVGASYEQYF
.,.,TRBJ1-3,TRBV4-3,TGCGCCAGCAGCCAACTTTCTGGAAACACCATATATTTT,CASSQLSGNTIYF
.,TRBD1,TRBJ2-1,TRBV7-9,TGTGCCAGCAGCTTCCACCGGGACAGGGGAGGAAATGAGCAGTTCTTC,CASSFHRDRGGNEQFF
.,TRBD2,TRBJ2-5,TRBV7-2,TGTGCCAGCAGCTTAGTGGCGCGGGGGGGCGGGGAGACCCAGTACTTC,CASSLVARGGGETQYF
.,.,TRBJ1-2,TRBV12-3/TRBV12-4,TGTGCCAGCAGTTCTCGGGGAAACTATGGCTACACCTTC,CASSSRGNYGYTF
.,.,TRBJ1-2,TRBV27,TGTGCCAGCAGTTCGCAGGGTGGCTACACCTTC,CASSSQGGYTF
.,TRBD1,TRBJ2-2,TRBV18,TGTGCCAGCTCACCATCGGGACAGGGGCCTAGAACGGGGGAGCTGTTTTTT,CASSPSGQGPRTGELFF
.,.,TRBJ2-5,TRBV14,TGTGCCAGCAGCCAAGAACGGGGGCAAGAGACCCAGTACTTC,CASSQERGQETQYF
once,.,TRBJ2-7,TRBV11-2,TGTGCCAGCAGCTTAGTCGTCTATCAAACCTACGAGCAGTACTTC,CASSLVVYQTYEQYF
.,.,TRBJ2-6,TRBV15,TGTGCCACCAGCACGAGGGACGGGGCCAACGTCCTGACTTTC,CATSTRDGANVLTF
.,.,TRBJ2-1,TRBV11-3,TGTGCCAGCAGCTTATTCGGGACTAATGAGCAGTTCTTC,CASSLFGTNEQFF
.,TRBD1,TRBJ2-6,TRBV4-3,TGCGCCAGCAGCCCCACTCTTCAGGGGGCGGTTACTGGGGCCAACGTCCTGACTTTC,CASSPTLQGAVTGANVLTF
.,.,TRBJ2-5,TRBV7-9,TGTGCCAGCAGCTCCCCCATCTTGGAGACCCAGTACTTC,CASSSPILETQYF
.,.,TRBJ2-5,TRBV9,TGTGCCAGCAGCGTAGATGCAGGACAAGAGACCCAGTACTTC,CASSVDAGQETQYF
.,.,TRBJ2-2,TRBV14,TGTGCCAGCAGCCAAATCGGAGTCCCCGGGGAGCTGTTTTTT,CASSQIGVPGELFF
.,.,TRBJ1-2,TRBV28,TGTGCCAGCAGTTTTGCGGCAGGGAATGGCTACACCTTC,CASSFAAGNGYTF
few,.,TRBJ1-2,TRBV6-5,TGTGCCAGCAGTTACGGGGGAGCCCCTAACTATGGCTACACCTTC,CASSYGGAPNYGYTF